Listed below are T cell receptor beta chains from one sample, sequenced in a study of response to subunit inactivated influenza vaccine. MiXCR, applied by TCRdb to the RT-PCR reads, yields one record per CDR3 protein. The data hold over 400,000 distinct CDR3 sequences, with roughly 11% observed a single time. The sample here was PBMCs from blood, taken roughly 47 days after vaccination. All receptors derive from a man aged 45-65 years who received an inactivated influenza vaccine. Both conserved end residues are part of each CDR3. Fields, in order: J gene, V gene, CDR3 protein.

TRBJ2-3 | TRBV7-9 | CASTPPIQGAGDTQYF
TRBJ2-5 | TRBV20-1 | CSASGTREETQYF
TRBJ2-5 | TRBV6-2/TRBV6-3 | CASSYSTWTGLKTQYF
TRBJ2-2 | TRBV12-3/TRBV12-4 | CASSSTGNTGELFF
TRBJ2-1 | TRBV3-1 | CASSPYRGQGDEQFF
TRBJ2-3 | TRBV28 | CASRAIRYTDTQYF
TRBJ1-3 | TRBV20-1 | CSASTGLISGNTIYF
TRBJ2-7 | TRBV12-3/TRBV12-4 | CASSLPGRYEQYF
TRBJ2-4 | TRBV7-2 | CASSLTGGPNIQYF
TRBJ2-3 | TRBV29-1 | CSVSSGSSDTQYF
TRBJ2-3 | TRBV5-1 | CASSSSVDSASTDTQYF
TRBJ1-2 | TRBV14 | CASSQTNRVDGYTF
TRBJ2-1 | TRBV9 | CASSVGHSSYNEQFF
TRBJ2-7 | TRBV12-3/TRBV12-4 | CASSLGTPRLYEQYF
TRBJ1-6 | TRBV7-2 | CASSPTGGLNSPLHF
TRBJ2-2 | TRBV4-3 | CASSQPLASGELFF
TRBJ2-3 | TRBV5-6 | CASSLVAGEAQYF
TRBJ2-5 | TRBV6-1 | CASTPSRTAFQETQYF
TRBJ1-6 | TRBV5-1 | CASSGNREANSPLHF
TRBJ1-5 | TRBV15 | CATSATGSNQPQHF
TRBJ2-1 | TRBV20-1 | CSAMRTEQFF
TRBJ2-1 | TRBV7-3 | CASSRTSLNEQFF
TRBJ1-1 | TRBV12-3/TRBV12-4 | CASSLREHTEAFF
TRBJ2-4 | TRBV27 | CASSLSPIADIQYF
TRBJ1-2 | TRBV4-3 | CASSQVIEGLYGYTF
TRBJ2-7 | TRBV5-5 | CASSQSRQGVGYEQYF
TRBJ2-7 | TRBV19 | CASSRGGRNYEQYF
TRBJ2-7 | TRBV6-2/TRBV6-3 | CASNDNAYEQYF
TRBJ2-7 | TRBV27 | CASSSRASFFGEQYF
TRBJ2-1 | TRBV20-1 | CSARGVGQTPNEQFF
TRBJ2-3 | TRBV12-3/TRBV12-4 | CASSLRQGGTDTQYF
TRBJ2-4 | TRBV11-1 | CASSPGTGGIDYF
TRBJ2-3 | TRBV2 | CASRALAGGTDTQYF
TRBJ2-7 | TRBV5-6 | CASSLRWNEQYF
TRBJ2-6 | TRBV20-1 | CSAREGETGANVLTF
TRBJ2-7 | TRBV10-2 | CASRKWGDRGNYEQYF
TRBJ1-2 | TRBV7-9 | CASSLRDGYTF
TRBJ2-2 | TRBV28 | CASARASRDRIFF
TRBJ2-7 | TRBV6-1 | CASGRRVTYEQYF
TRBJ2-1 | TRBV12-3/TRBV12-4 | CASSLDIGIYNEQFF
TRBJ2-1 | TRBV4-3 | CASSQVYPRDYNEQFF
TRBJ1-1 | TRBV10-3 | CAISESTGGNTEAFF
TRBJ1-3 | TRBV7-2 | CASSSSQGNTIYF
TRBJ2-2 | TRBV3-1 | CASSWDPDTGELFF
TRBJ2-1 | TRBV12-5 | CASGLALTGGMEQFF
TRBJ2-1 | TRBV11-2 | CASDTSGRYYNEQFF
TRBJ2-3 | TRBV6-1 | CASSTTGTLTSSTDTQYF